A selection of T cell receptor beta chains follows, all from one sample in a study of vaccination effects on CD4 cells after COVID-19. Their antigen targets remain unknown. The method was immunoSEQ multiplex PCR; TCRdb's version includes in-frame clones alone and lacks a portion of them. The table has 84,000 or so clones, 77% seen once. The sequencing here drew on CD4+ T cells from PBMCs cultured with HCoV-OC43 spike peptides, taken after COVID-19 vaccination. Every receptor here comes from a human donor who received a COVID-19 vaccine. Each CDR3 is given with its conserved first and last residue. The D gene is left open where the match is weak. Only some rows state a clone size, as once, few, many or a class for expanded clones.

size: .
J: TRBJ2-5
V: TRBV2
D: TRBD1
DNA: TGTGCCAGGAGACTACAGGGGGCCGGCGAGACCCAGTACTTC
CDR3: CARRLQGAGETQYF

size: .
J: TRBJ1-4
V: TRBV7-2
D: .
DNA: TGTGCCAGCAGCTTAGTGCGCACGGTCGGGGAAAAACTGTTTTTT
CDR3: CASSLVRTVGEKLFF

size: once
J: TRBJ2-2
V: TRBV6-2/TRBV6-3
D: .
DNA: TGTGCCAGCAGTTGGGTCGGGGCTCTTCCCGGGGAGCTGTTTTTT
CDR3: CASSWVGALPGELFF

size: .
J: TRBJ1-3
V: TRBV9
D: TRBD1
DNA: TGTGCCAGCAGCGCATTGGGACAGCTAGGAAACACCATATATTTT
CDR3: CASSALGQLGNTIYF

size: .
J: TRBJ2-5
V: TRBV7-8
D: TRBD1
DNA: TGTGCCAGCAGCCGAGGGACAGGGGGCCAAGAGACCCAGTACTTC
CDR3: CASSRGTGGQETQYF

size: .
J: TRBJ2-1
V: TRBV7-3
D: TRBD2
DNA: TGTGCCAGCACCGGGGGGGGGACCGACAATGAGCAGTTCTTC
CDR3: CASTGGGTDNEQFF

size: .
J: TRBJ2-1
V: TRBV5-1
D: .
DNA: TGCGCCAGCAGCTTGGGTGGGATTGCCTACAATGAGCAGTTCTTC
CDR3: CASSLGGIAYNEQFF

size: .
J: TRBJ1-5
V: TRBV3-1/TRBV3-2
D: .
DNA: TGTGCCAGCAGCCCCCAGTATAGCAATCAGCCCCAGCATTTT
CDR3: CASSPQYSNQPQHF

size: .
J: TRBJ1-6
V: TRBV18
D: TRBD1
DNA: TGTGCCAGCTCCGGACAGGGACATAATTCACCCCTCCACTTT
CDR3: CASSGQGHNSPLHF

size: .
J: TRBJ2-5
V: TRBV10-3
D: TRBD2
DNA: TGTGCCATCAGTGAGTGGCTAGCGGGGGAGGGAGAGACCCAGTACTTC
CDR3: CAISEWLAGEGETQYF

size: .
J: TRBJ2-2
V: TRBV21-1
D: .
DNA: TGTGCCAGCAGCCCCCGACTAGCGGGGGAGTTTAGCACCGGGGAGCTGTTTTTT
CDR3: CASSPRLAGEFSTGELFF

size: .
J: TRBJ1-1
V: TRBV27
D: .
DNA: TGTGCCAGCAGTCCCAGGACGGAGACTACTGAAGCTTTCTTT
CDR3: CASSPRTETTEAFF

size: .
J: TRBJ2-1
V: TRBV7-3
D: .
DNA: TGTGCCAGCAGCTTAACCGCTTACAATGAGCAGTTCTTC
CDR3: CASSLTAYNEQFF

size: .
J: TRBJ1-2
V: TRBV6-5
D: TRBD1
DNA: TGTGCCTCCTCGGACAGGGCCTCCTATGGCTACACCTTC
CDR3: CASSDRASYGYTF

size: .
J: TRBJ1-5
V: TRBV15
D: .
DNA: TGTGCCACCAGCAGAGATTACGGGGGCGGGGAGCCCCAGCATTTT
CDR3: CATSRDYGGGEPQHF

size: .
J: TRBJ1-3
V: TRBV11-2
D: .
DNA: TGTGCCAGCAGCTTACTTGGAGCCACCATATATTTT
CDR3: CASSLLGATIYF

size: .
J: TRBJ2-1
V: TRBV7-2
D: TRBD1
DNA: TGTGCCAGCAGCTTAGGGACAGGGGGGGGTCACAATGAGCAGTTCTTC
CDR3: CASSLGTGGGHNEQFF

size: .
J: TRBJ1-2
V: TRBV18
D: TRBD1
DNA: TGTGCCAGCTCACCAGGGACAGCCATCTATGGGGGCTACACCTTC
CDR3: CASSPGTAIYGGYTF

size: .
J: TRBJ1-2
V: TRBV6-6
D: .
DNA: TGTGCCAGCAGTTTGACATATGGCTACACCTTC
CDR3: CASSLTYGYTF

size: .
J: TRBJ2-5
V: TRBV2
D: .
DNA: TGTGCCAGCAGTGTGGACAGATTAGAGACCCAGTACTTC
CDR3: CASSVDRLETQYF

size: once
J: TRBJ1-1
V: TRBV12-3/TRBV12-4
D: .
DNA: TGTGCCAGCAGTTTATGGCAGCAGAAAGCTTTCTTT
CDR3: CASSLWQQKAFF

size: .
J: TRBJ1-1
V: TRBV7-3
D: .
DNA: TGTGCCAGCAGCTTGGGAAACTCTGAAGCTTTCTTT
CDR3: CASSLGNSEAFF

size: .
J: TRBJ1-5
V: TRBV19
D: .
DNA: TGTGCCAGTAGTATATTGCATACCGGCAATCAGCCCCAGCATTTT
CDR3: CASSILHTGNQPQHF

size: once
J: TRBJ2-3
V: TRBV5-8
D: .
DNA: TGTGCCAGCAGCTCGCCCGTAGGACGCCTTTTAGATACGCAGTATTTT
CDR3: CASSSPVGRLLDTQYF

size: .
J: TRBJ1-2
V: TRBV27
D: TRBD1
DNA: TGTGCCAGCAGTTTAAAAACCGGGACAGTCTATGGCTACACCTTC
CDR3: CASSLKTGTVYGYTF

size: .
J: TRBJ1-2
V: TRBV6-6
D: .
DNA: TGTGCCAGCGGGACTTCTAACTATGGCTACACCTTC
CDR3: CASGTSNYGYTF

size: .
J: TRBJ1-5
V: TRBV30
D: TRBD1
DNA: TGTGCCTGGACGGGACAGCTTAGCAATCAGCCCCAGCATTTT
CDR3: CAWTGQLSNQPQHF

size: many
J: TRBJ2-2
V: TRBV18
D: .
DNA: TGTGCCAGCTCACCACGGACCCTCGACGGGGAGCTGTTTTTT
CDR3: CASSPRTLDGELFF

size: .
J: TRBJ1-5
V: TRBV27
D: .
DNA: TGTGCCAGCAGTTCTCCGGGGCTCAATCAGCCCCAGCATTTT
CDR3: CASSSPGLNQPQHF